Following are 25 T cell receptor beta chains from one sample sequenced in a study of blood T cell repertoires in COVID-19. Assay: immunoSEQ multiplex PCR; the TCRdb copy retains only in-frame clones and omits some. The sample has roughly 190,000 clones; 80% to 90% are singletons. What was sequenced was peripheral blood. These receptors originate from a woman in her 70s with active or convalescent COVID-19.

This rearrangement joins TRBV5-1 to TRBJ2-5, with TRBD1 identical over 7 bases. This CDR3 has 13 amino acids. Germline lookup yields CDR1 SGHRS and CDR2 YFSETQ. The ends lost 3 bases at V and 3 bases at J; junction bases unmatched: 2. The CDR3 sequence: CASSSGQEETQYF. In DNA, the CDR3 is TGCGCCAGCAGCTCTGGACAGGAAGAGACCCAGTACTTC.

This clone was detected a few times. V usage is TRBV6-4 and J usage is TRBJ2-2; maybe TRBD1 (6 bases). The CDR3 extends over 15 amino acids. CDR1 and CDR2 (germline): MRHNA, SNTAGT. Trimming stripped 0 bases from V and 7 bases from J, with 12 bases between. The CDR3 spells CASSDSAQGIGELFF. CDR3 coding DNA: TGTGCCAGCAGTGACTCCGCACAGGGCATCGGGGAGCTGTTTTTT.

The V and J genes are TRBV30 and TRBJ2-7; D perhaps matches TRBD2 (5 bases). This CDR3 has 12 amino acids. Trimming left V 3 bases short and J 5 bases short, with 11 bases between. Looked up from germline, CDR1 is GTSNPN and CDR2 is SVGIG (reference sequence). CDR3 nucleotide sequence: TGTGCCTGGAGCCCCATCGGGAACGAGCAGTACTTC. It yields the protein CAWSPIGNEQYF.

The chain carries TRBV9 and TRBJ2-3; 7 nucleotides agree with TRBD2. The CDR3 covers 15 residues. Germline V lookup: CDR1 SGDLS, CDR2 YYNGEE. The J segment lost 5 bases and the V segment lost 0 bases, leaving 6 bases of the junction unmatched. CDR3 coding DNA: TGTGCCAGCAGCGTAGCGGGCGGGAGTCAAGATACGCAGTATTTT. The encoded protein is CASSVAGGSQDTQYF.

This chain uses TRBV11-2 with TRBJ2-7, with 7 bases lining up with TRBD2. The germline V gene has CDR1 SGHAT and CDR2 FQNNGV. V was pared by 3 bases and J by 1 base, with 3 bases of the junction left unmatched. The CDR3 contains 14 residues. The CDR3 sequence is CASSLWEGSYEQYF. Written as DNA, the CDR3 is TGTGCCAGCAGCTTGTGGGAGGGTTCCTACGAGCAGTACTTC.

The CDR3 region is CASSYGGVTDTQYF. The CDR3 nucleotides are TGTGCCAGCAGTTACGGCGGGGTAACAGATACGCAGTATTTT. This rearrangement joins TRBV6-5 to TRBJ2-3; weak D call: TRBD2 (6 bases). Trimming pared 2 bases from V and 3 bases from J, leaving 9 bases between. Germline CDR1 is MNHEY and CDR2 is SVGAGI. The CDR3 runs 14 residues.

The rearrangement links TRBV18 to TRBJ2-3; 9 bases are a match to TRBD1. Germline trimming cut 3 bases from V and 3 bases from J; bases unmatched to any gene: 4. This CDR3 spans 15 amino acids. Germline loops: CDR1 KGHSH, CDR2 LQKENI. CDR3 nucleotides: TGTGCCAGCTCACCGGACAGGGGAGGGACAGATACGCAGTATTTT. It encodes CASSPDRGGTDTQYF.

The chain recombines TRBV4-1 with TRBJ2-1, with TRBD2 identical over 12 bases. This CDR3 has 16 residues. The V gene's germline CDR1 is MGHRA and CDR2 YSYEKL. With V trimmed by 4 bases and J by 7 bases, 8 bases remained unmatched. For the CDR3, the DNA is TGCGCCAGCAGCCCCCAGACTAGCGGGAGAAGGAATGAGCAGTTCTTC. The encoded protein is CASSPQTSGRRNEQFF.

This chain joins TRBV3-1 (or the pseudogene TRBV3-2) and TRBJ2-7, with 8 bases identical to TRBD2. There are 14 residues in the CDR3. V dropped 1 base and J dropped 7; count of bases not matched to a gene: 6. Germline assignment: CDR1 LGHDT and CDR2 YNNKEL (reference sequence). The chain's CDR3 is CASSQAGGPGEQYF. The CDR3 DNA reads TGTGCCAGCAGCCAAGCGGGAGGGCCTGGAGAGCAGTACTTC.

The CDR3 region is CASSTTRTSGSYEQYF. For the CDR3, the DNA is TGCGCCAGCAGCACTACGAGGACTAGCGGATCCTACGAGCAGTACTTC. V usage is TRBV4-1 and J usage is TRBJ2-7; 10 bases line up with TRBD2. This CDR3 contains 16 residues. The germline CDR1 and CDR2 sequences are MGHRA and YSYEKL. V dropped 5 bases and J dropped 1; count of bases not matched to a gene: 8.

The chain links TRBV28 to TRBJ1-5, with 10 bases matching TRBD1. The V gene end was trimmed by 5 bases and the J gene end by 3 bases; junction bases not matched to a gene: 7. This CDR3 is 16 amino acids long. Looked up from germline, CDR1 is MDHEN and CDR2 is SYDVKM. The CDR3 loop reads CASSPGQGTNNQPQHF. The DNA for the CDR3 is TGTGCCAGCAGTCCGGGACAGGGGACTAACAATCAGCCCCAGCATTTT.

The J gene is TRBJ1-6, the V gene TRBV2; 12 bases are a match to TRBD1. This CDR3 comprises 17 residues. Germline V gene sequence: CDR1 SNHLY, CDR2 FYNNEI. With V trimmed by 2 bases and J by 7 bases, 6 bases remained unmatched. The CDR3 DNA follows: TGTGCCAGCAGTGAACGGGGACAGGGGGCCACAAATTCACCCCTCCACTTT. Translated, it gives CASSERGQGATNSPLHF.

Turning to this clone: Germline is not matched at one junction end, which may reflect a read error. The CDR3 nucleotides read TGTGCCAGCTCACCCCCCTCCCACAATGAGCAGTTCTTC. Amino acid sequence: CASSPPSHNEQFF. The chain recombines TRBV18 with TRBJ2-1, with D hard to call. The CDR3 length is 13 residues. Per the germline V gene, CDR1 is KGHSH and CDR2 is LQKENI.

The V and J genes are TRBV13 and TRBJ2-2; the match to TRBD2 covers 10 bases. The germline V gene has CDR1 PRHDT and CDR2 FYEKMQ (reference sequence). Trimming at V came to 5 bases and at J to 3 bases, leaving 3 bases not matched to a gene. This CDR3 spans 15 amino acids. CDR3 sequence (DNA): TGTGCCAGCAGCCGGACTAGCGGTTACACCGGGGAGCTGTTTTTT. Its translation: CASSRTSGYTGELFF.

This sequence joins TRBV6-2 or TRBV6-3 and TRBJ1-3; 9 bases line up with TRBD1. V lost 2 bases and J lost 2; bases outside the gene matches: 1. Germline V CDR1 and CDR2: MNHEY, SVGEGT. The CDR3 contains 15 residues. The CDR3 sequence is CASSYTGGPGNTIYF. Here the CDR3 DNA reads TGTGCCAGCAGTTACACAGGGGGCCCTGGAAACACCATATATTTT.

This sequence joins TRBV2 and TRBJ2-2, with D possibly TRBD2 on 5 matching bases. CDR3 size: 14 residues. The V gene lost 6 bases and the J gene lost 7 bases, with 15 bases spanning the gap. The germline gives CDR1 SNHLY, CDR2 FYNNEI. The CDR3 spells CASSLRDRFGELFF. The CDR3 DNA reads as TGTGCCAGCAGCCTTCGGGATCGTTTCGGGGAGCTGTTTTTT.

The rearrangement links TRBV5-1 to TRBJ1-2; 8 nucleotides match TRBD1. Germline CDR1 SGHRS, CDR2 YFSETQ. The CDR3 is 14 amino acids. The V and J ends lost 2 bases and 2 bases, in that order; junction bases with no gene match: 2. Written as DNA, the CDR3 is TGCGCCAGCAGCTTATCAGGGGGCAACTATGGCTACACCTTC. Translated: CASSLSGGNYGYTF.

CDR3 sequence (DNA): TGCGCCAGCAGCACGGGATCCAGAACGCACGGCTACGAGCAGTACTTC. The encoded protein is CASSTGSRTHGYEQYF. The chain is built from TRBV5-1 and TRBJ2-7; weak D call: TRBD2 (5 bases). CDR1 SGHRS and CDR2 YFSETQ come from the germline V gene. The V end lost 4 bases, the J end lost 3 bases, and 20 bases lay between the germline ends. This CDR3 has 16 amino acids.

Notes on this clone: Germline and junction disagree at one end, which may indicate a read error. V is TRBV14 and J is TRBJ2-1, with 14 bases lining up with TRBD2. The CDR3 runs 18 residues. Germline CDR1 SGHDN, CDR2 FVKESK. The CDR3 nucleotides read TGTGCCAGCAGACAAGGACTAGCGGGAGGACCGACCTACAATGAGCAGTTCTTC. It codes for CASRQGLAGGPTYNEQFF.

The V and J genes are TRBV5-4 and TRBJ2-1; 15 bases align to TRBD2. This CDR3 contains 16 residues. Germline V gene sequence: CDR1 SGHNT, CDR2 YYREEE (reference sequence). V shed 2 bases, J shed 9 bases, and the junction held 6 bases outside the gene matches. The CDR3 DNA follows: TGTGCCAGCAGCTTCGGACTAGCGGGAGGGCTTGGTGAGCAGTTCTTC. Translating it yields CASSFGLAGGLGEQFF.

This chain joins TRBV4-1 and TRBJ1-4; D is possibly TRBD1 (5 bases). CDR3 length: 14 residues. Germline V lookup: CDR1 MGHRA, CDR2 YSYEKL. Trimming took 2 bases from V and 7 from J, leaving 11 bases between them. The CDR3 loop is CASSQTQEGEKLFF. The CDR3 DNA reads as TGCGCCAGCAGCCAAACACAGGAGGGTGAAAAACTGTTTTTT.

The genes are TRBV28 and TRBJ2-3, with 10 bases matching TRBD1. The V gene end was trimmed by 3 bases and the J gene end by 4 bases; junction bases not matched to a gene: 16. Per germline, CDR1 MDHEN and CDR2 SYDVKM. The CDR3 spans 19 residues. The DNA of the CDR3 is TGTGCCAGCAGTTTCGTAGCCTTCGGACAGGGGGGGACACCAGATACGCAGTATTTT. Translated, it gives CASSFVAFGQGGTPDTQYF.

This chain joins TRBV24-1 and TRBJ2-7; D might be TRBD1 (5 bases). Germline values: CDR1 KGHDR, CDR2 SFDVKD. Trimming shortened V by 2 bases and J by 2 bases, and 18 bases separated the two germline ends. The CDR3 is made up of 17 amino acids. The CDR3 coding sequence is TGTGCCACCAGTGATTCTAAAGGGGTCCACTCAACCTACGAGCAGTACTTC. Protein product: CATSDSKGVHSTYEQYF.

The chain has TRBV19 and TRBJ1-1; maybe TRBD1 (6 bases). The CDR3 has 14 residues. The V end lost 4 bases, the J end lost 10 bases, and 19 bases lay between the germline ends. Germline V gene sequence: CDR1 LNHDA, CDR2 SQIVND (reference sequence). CDR3 in amino acids: CASSTPTGSPGAFF. The CDR3 nucleotides read TGTGCCAGTAGTACCCCTACAGGGTCACCCGGAGCTTTCTTT.

The chain couples TRBV6-6 to TRBJ1-1, with no clear D. Trimming removed 2 bases from V and 1 base from J, with 11 bases in between. The CDR3 length is 15 residues. The V gene's germline CDR1 is MNHNY and CDR2 SVGAGI (reference sequence). The CDR3 coding sequence is TGTGCCAGCAGTTACGCGACTCCCCAGAACACTGAAGCTTTCTTT. This translates into CASSYATPQNTEAFF.